This T cell receptor (beta chain) came from a study of T cells in Graves' hyperthyroidism and ophthalmopathy. Trimming took off 5 bases at V and 2 bases at J, with 12 bases between the two ends. CDR3 length equals 14 residues. CDR1 and CDR2 from the germline V gene are SGHTA and FQGNSA. Graves' hyperthyroidism showing no ophthalmopathy progression within 18 months was considered stable. The patients, who ranged from 18 to 65 in age, presented with newly diagnosed hyperthyroidism lasting under 2 months. Points from the study as a whole: Before onset, ophthalmopathy was predicted by the model a median approximately 6.6 months earlier. Most clonotypes expanded in thyroid above 0.001 were likewise present in blood.

This clonotype was counted ten times or more. The target antigen is unknown. Authors of the study amplified TCR beta CDR3 regions from RNA transcripts. With the HTBI primer set, the TCR CDR3 went through a first round of RT-PCR. TCRdb redid the calling of the multiplex PCR reads with MiXCR, one entry per CDR3 protein. Among about 420,000 distinct CDR3 sequences listed, approximately 15% were seen once. The sequenced sample was blood. This clonotype was sampled from a woman under 30 with Graves' hyperthyroidism. The rearrangement links TRBV7-2 to TRBJ2-5; perhaps TRBD1 as D (6 bases). CDR3 in amino acids: CASSLNRDQETQYF. The CDR3 nucleotides read TGTGCCAGCAGCCTAAACAGGGATCAAGAGACCCAGTACTTC.